This T cell receptor beta chain was sequenced in a study of regulatory and conventional T cells in RAG deficiency listed by TCRdb under 2017. For context, the study as a whole: High-throughput TCR beta sequencing was used to compare the diversity and composition of the Treg, conventional CD4+ and CD8+ T cell repertoires of RAG-deficient patients with those of healthy controls.

Libraries were made using the immunoSEQ multiplex PCR assay. Genomic DNA from the sorted T-cell subsets was used to amplify and sequence rearranged TCR beta chain products. As for how the authors treated the data: Shannon entropy and Simpson indices were used to measure the diversity of productive TCR beta rearrangements in each repertoire. Clonal expansion was assessed using the summed frequency of the 100 most abundant productive TCR beta clonotypes among total reads. The TRB repertoires were scored with a self-reactivity index that is based on amino acid usage at CDR3beta positions 6 and 7. Two-way ANOVA was used for repertoire analyses, while Student t or Mann-Whitney tests were used for flow cytometric analyses. TCRdb provides this immuneACCESS table in a form limited to in-frame rearrangements. Some clones are lacking; in checked studies, under half of them reflect an unresolved V gene, and why the rest are absent is not known. Clone size and V and J calls were adopted from that table, with D and trimming inferred from the DNA. The sample table lists approximately 46,000 clones, more than 80% of them with a count of one. Roughly 0.5% of the sample goes to the ten largest clones.

Study-level results and caveats: For some subjects, some T-cell subset analyses were not performed. RAG-deficient patients showed markedly lower Shannon entropy and higher Simpson indices than control T-cell subpopulations. Compared with controls, Omenn syndrome and CID/AS patients had around 110-fold fewer unique TCR beta sequences in Treg cells, but only approximately 10-fold fewer in the other subsets. The CD25-high CD127-low cells sorted from Omenn syndrome patients may be peripherally activated cells rather than true Treg cells. All patient T-cell subsets had shorter CDR3 lengths; Omenn syndrome patients showed >80% Treg-Tconv repertoire overlap at nucleotide and amino acid level.

As to this clone: It has no known antigen specificity. It has no much larger one-base neighbor in the sample; base qualities were not kept.

Before genomic DNA extraction, conventional CD4+ T cells were isolated from blood as CD25-low CD127-high cells. For repertoire analyses, the comparison group consisted of fewer than 10 healthy control donors. From the cysteine up to the phenylalanine, the CDR3 has a length of 15 residues. The CDR3 DNA has 45 bases and is translated from base 1. Trimming removed 5 bases from V and 0 bases from J, leaving 11 bases between the germline ends. The germline V gene provides CDR1 SGHTA and CDR2 FQGNSA. These same data were also listed under a study on regulatory T cells. Looking at the second paper: For the multiplex PCR, 52 forward TRBV primers and 13 reverse TRBJ primers were used, and amplification bias was corrected with both assay-based and computational methods. Patient repertoires showed restricted unique TRB V-J pairs and skewed V and J gene usage, most marked in regulatory T cells. The study compared T-cell receptor beta repertoires of sorted regulatory, conventional CD4+ and CD8+ T cells between CD3G-deficient patients and healthy controls. Peripheral blood mononuclear cells were isolated by Ficoll density separation. Within the immunoSEQ assay, multiplex PCR amplified rearranged TRB loci from genomic DNA. TRB amplicons were sequenced on an Illumina HiSeq platform. Raw sequences were error-filtered and aligned to reference gene sequences by custom algorithms, then analyzed with the immunoSEQ online tools. The frequencies of productive and nonproductive TRB rearrangements were evaluated among unique sequences as well as among total sequences. For group comparisons, t tests, Mann-Whitney tests or two-way ANOVA were performed in Prism software.

Sequenced material: CD4+ effector T cells sorted from blood. Here the chain combines TRBV7-2 and TRBJ1-3; TRBD1 is perhaps the D gene, given 6 matching bases. The TCR sequence derives from a human donor in good health. The CDR3 is CASSIQGSSGNTIYF. The bases read TGTGCCAGCAGCATACAGGGCTCCTCTGGAAACACCATATATTTT.